Below are 19 T cell receptor beta chains sequenced from a single sample in a study of cytomegalovirus exposure and HLA in healthy donors. The PCR had 60 Vbeta and 13 Jbeta primers. TCRdb's copy holds only in-frame clones and misses some; the assay was immunoSEQ multiplex PCR. Found here are around 160,000 clones, around 79% of them singletons; the top ten hold roughly 2.8%. Sequencing was performed on PBMCs. The receptors shown here come from a woman aged 40 to 49 in good health and CMV-seropositive.

The rearrangement links TRBV5-4 to TRBJ2-1; D may be TRBD1 (5 bases). Germline CDR1 is SGHNT and CDR2 is YYREEE (reference sequence). V gave up 3 bases and J gave up 6 bases, with 16 bases separating them. CDR3 size: 15 residues. CDR3 amino acids: CASSSARGAGNEQFF. The CDR3 nucleotides read TGTGCCAGCAGCTCTGCAAGGGGTGCCGGCAATGAGCAGTTCTTC.

This clone appeared a single time. The rearrangement joins TRBV6-1 to TRBJ2-1; 10 nucleotides agree with TRBD2. V was pared by 2 bases and J by 8 bases, with 6 bases of the junction left unmatched. Per the germline V gene, CDR1 is MNHNS and CDR2 is SASEGT. The CDR3 totals 15 residues. In DNA form, the CDR3 reads TGTGCCAGCAGTGAACTGAGCGGGAGGGCGGATGAGCAGTTCTTC. It is translated as CASSELSGRADEQFF.

This chain uses TRBV6-1 with TRBJ1-2, with 7 bases that match TRBD1. This CDR3 has 13 amino acids. Trimming removed 7 bases from V and 4 bases from J; junction bases left unmatched: 6. Germline loops: CDR1 MNHNS, CDR2 SASEGT. The CDR3 sequence is CASTTGISYGYTF. The CDR3 bases are TGTGCCAGCACGACAGGGATATCCTATGGCTACACCTTC.

This clone came up a few times. The rearrangement uses TRBV7-2 and TRBJ2-5, with TRBD2 as a possible D gene (6 bases). The J call is doubtful: the DNA matches TRBJ2-7 better. In germline, CDR1 is SGHTA, CDR2 FQGNSA. This CDR3 region has 15 residues. The chain's CDR3 is CASSLQTGEGYEQYF. CDR3 DNA: TGTGCCAGCAGCTTACAAACGGGAGAGGGCTACGAGCAGTACTTC.

Concerning this clone itself: Other nucleotide sequences in the sample specify the same CDR3. The chain links TRBV6-1 to TRBJ2-3, with 10 bases that match TRBD1. J lost 3 bases, V lost 2 bases, and 2 bases had no gene match. This CDR3 has 15 residues. CDR1 is MNHNS, CDR2 SASEGT, per germline. The CDR3 sequence is CASSEPGQGTDTQYF. CDR3 sequence (DNA): TGTGCCAGCAGTGAACCGGGACAGGGGACAGATACGCAGTATTTT.

This chain uses TRBV6-1 with TRBJ2-3; 11 bases line up with TRBD2. CDR3 length: 15 amino acids. V lost 6 bases to trimming and J lost 4 bases; unmatched junction nucleotides: 6. Per germline, CDR1 MNHNS and CDR2 SASEGT. The CDR3 DNA reads as TGTGCCAGCAGCTTACTAGCGGGAGCGTCAGATACGCAGTATTTT. Its translation: CASSLLAGASDTQYF.

V and J are TRBV9 and TRBJ1-2; D is unresolved. CDR3 length: 15 residues. Trimming took off 0 bases at V and 1 base at J, with 10 bases between the two ends. Germline V lookup: CDR1 SGDLS, CDR2 YYNGEE. The CDR3 loop reads CASSVGSEFNYGYTF. The CDR3 region has the DNA TGTGCCAGCAGCGTAGGGTCCGAGTTTAACTATGGCTACACCTTC.

The chain employs TRBV5-1 and TRBJ1-2; 7 nucleotides agree with TRBD1. The germline gives CDR1 SGHRS, CDR2 YFSETQ. The trim removed 4 bases at V and 8 bases at J, leaving 11 bases unmatched. This CDR3 contains 14 residues. The chain's CDR3 is CASSGGTEHLGYTF. The CDR3, as DNA: TGCGCCAGCAGCGGAGGGACAGAACATTTGGGCTACACCTTC.

This chain uses TRBV18 with TRBJ2-1; no reliable D call. The CDR3 runs to 12 residues. Germline assignment: CDR1 KGHSH and CDR2 LQKENI. The germline V and J ends were trimmed by 2 bases and 8 bases, with 7 bases remaining between them. The CDR3 sequence is CASSPRVHEQFF. CDR3 bases: TGTGCCAGCTCACCAAGAGTTCATGAGCAGTTCTTC.

This clone was seen a handful of times. V usage is TRBV4-1 and J usage is TRBJ1-2; possible D gene TRBD1, 5 bases. This CDR3 contains 15 residues. Germline V gene sequence: CDR1 MGHRA, CDR2 YSYEKL. Trimming pared 3 bases from V and 4 bases from J, leaving 15 bases between. CDR3 coding DNA: TGCGCCAGCAGCCACTACTTCGGGACTCTCTATGGCTACACCTTC. Protein: CASSHYFGTLYGYTF.

Remarks on this clone: The same CDR3 arises from other DNA sequences in this sample as well. This sequence joins TRBV5-5 and TRBJ2-5; the D gene is possibly TRBD1 (5 bases). The V gene lost 4 bases and the J gene lost 2 bases, with 18 bases spanning the gap. This CDR3 is built from 16 residues. Germline lookup yields CDR1 SGHKS and CDR2 YYEKEE (reference sequence). The CDR3 nucleotides are TGTGCCAGCAGCACATGGGCAGGGTTACGGCAAGAGACCCAGTACTTC. This codes for CASSTWAGLRQETQYF. Full variable domain (missing parts from reference TRBV5-5 and TRBJ2-5): DAGVTQSPTHLIKTRGQQVTLRCSPISGHKSVSWYQQVLGQGPQFIFQYYEKEERGRGNFPDRFSARQFPNYSSELNVNALLLGDSALYLCASSTWAGLRQETQYFGPGTRLLVL.

This clone was found a few times. The chain is built from TRBV12-5 and TRBJ2-1, with TRBD2 matching 9 bases. V lost 3 bases and J lost 4; bases outside the gene matches: 4. The CDR3 contains 15 residues. Germline lookup yields CDR1 LGHNT and CDR2 FRNRAP. The CDR3 spells CASGFIAGAYNEQFF. DNA of the CDR3: TGTGCTAGTGGTTTCATAGCGGGGGCATACAATGAGCAGTTCTTC.

The chain couples TRBV7-2 to TRBJ1-5, with TRBD1 matching 9 bases. The germline V gene has CDR1 SGHTA and CDR2 FQGNSA. The CDR3 contains 15 residues. Germline trimming cut 4 bases from V and 7 bases from J; bases unmatched to any gene: 8. The CDR3 is CASSSQGAQGQPQHF. For the CDR3, the DNA is TGTGCCAGCAGCTCACAGGGGGCTCAGGGGCAGCCCCAGCATTTT.

The chain carries TRBV30 and TRBJ1-4; D is unclear. The germline gives CDR1 GTSNPN, CDR2 SVGIG (reference sequence). The CDR3 covers 12 residues. Trimming took off 4 bases at V and 8 bases at J, with 11 bases between the two ends. CDR3 region: CAWTGSREKLFF. CDR3 bases: TGTGCCTGGACGGGGTCCCGGGAAAAACTGTTTTTT.

This clone showed up just a few times. The V gene is TRBV2, the J gene TRBJ2-7, with D perhaps matching TRBD1 (6 bases). The V and J ends lost 8 bases and 3 bases respectively, with 14 bases between them. Germline V gene sequence: CDR1 SNHLY, CDR2 FYNNEI. The CDR3 is 13 amino acids. This chain's CDR3 is CASCRGQSYEQYF. For the CDR3, the DNA is TGTGCCAGCTGCAGAGGACAGAGCTACGAGCAGTACTTC.

This chain uses TRBV7-9 with TRBJ1-4, with D hard to call. Trimming removed 5 bases at V and 0 bases at J, with 7 bases between. Germline V CDR1 and CDR2: SEHNR, FQNEAQ (reference sequence). The CDR3 contains 14 residues. The CDR3: CASSNSATNEKLFF. The CDR3 DNA reads as TGTGCCAGCAGCAACAGTGCAACTAATGAAAAACTGTTTTTT.

CDR3: CASSLTTSPLAQYF. DNA of the CDR3: TGTGCCAGCAGCTTGACGACTAGCCCGCTGGCCCAGTACTTC. The gene calls are TRBV5-8 and TRBJ2-5; TRBD2 matches 7 bases. The CDR3 extends over 14 amino acids. V shed 1 base and J 9 bases; nucleotides not matched to a gene: 9. Germline values: CDR1 SGHTS, CDR2 YDEGEE.

V gene TRBV5-6 combines with J gene TRBJ2-7; 7 nucleotides align to TRBD1. Germline values: CDR1 SGHDT, CDR2 YYEEEE. CDR3 length: 14 residues. Unmatched junction bases numbered 7, after V lost 4 bases and J lost 3 bases. The CDR3, as DNA: TGTGCCAGCAGCGCCCGACAGGGAAGCTACGAGCAGTACTTC. Amino acids: CASSARQGSYEQYF.

The chain couples TRBV6-5 to TRBJ2-1, with 11 bases that match TRBD2. This CDR3 comprises 15 residues. Germline V gives CDR1 MNHEY, CDR2 SVGAGI. Trimming at V came to 5 bases and at J to 4 bases, leaving 4 bases not matched to a gene. CDR3: CASSLTSGGYNEQFF. CDR3 DNA: TGTGCCAGCAGTCTTACTAGCGGGGGTTACAATGAGCAGTTCTTC.